The rows below give T cell receptor beta chains drawn from one sample of a study of identical twins. TCRdb itself ran the 5' RACE reads through MiXCR, one entry per CDR3 protein. The sample has about 500,000 distinct CDR3 sequences, over 11% seen once; the top ten hold approximately 0.98%. This sample was shared with a second study, whose subject was yellow fever vaccine responses in identical twins.

The sequenced sample consisted of CD4+ T cells sorted from blood. The receptors originated from a woman in her late teens or twenties in good health. Each CDR3 is given with its conserved first and last residue. Each record gives: clone size, J gene, D gene, V gene, CDR3 protein, CDR3 DNA. The D gene is left open where the match is weak. A clone size is listed for some rows: how often the clone was seen (once, few, many), or a class if it is expanded.

size: NA; J: TRBJ1-1; D: TRBD1; V: TRBV20-1; CDR3: CSARGGGWWTEAFF; DNA: TGCAGTGCTAGAGGAGGGGGCTGGTGGACTGAAGCTTTCTTT
size: NA; J: TRBJ2-7; D: NA; V: TRBV10-3; CDR3: CAIREQGATSGPLGEQYF; DNA: TGTGCCATCAGGGAACAGGGGGCGACTAGCGGGCCCTTAGGCGAGCAGTACTTC
size: many; J: TRBJ2-4; D: TRBD1; V: TRBV10-3; CDR3: CAISEPATGALAKNIQYF; DNA: TGTGCCATCAGTGAACCCGCGACAGGGGCGTTAGCCAAAAACATTCAGTACTTC
size: NA; J: TRBJ2-5; D: NA; V: TRBV3-2; CDR3: CALSLAPPKQGRIQETQYF; DNA: TGTGCCCTCAGTTTAGCGCCACCTAAACAGGGGAGAATTCAAGAGACCCAGTACTTC
size: few; J: TRBJ1-1; D: NA; V: TRBV6-1; CDR3: CASSVVGLNTEAFF; DNA: TGTGCCAGCAGTGTTGTGGGGTTGAACACTGAAGCTTTCTTT
size: many; J: TRBJ2-2; D: TRBD1; V: TRBV12-3/TRBV12-4; CDR3: CASSLQGAASGELFF; DNA: TGTGCCAGCAGTTTGCAGGGGGCGGCATCCGGGGAGCTGTTTTTT
size: many; J: TRBJ2-3; D: TRBD2; V: TRBV2; CDR3: CASSPQRDTDTQYF; DNA: TGTGCCAGCAGTCCTCAGCGGGACACAGATACGCAGTATTTT
size: many; J: TRBJ2-1; D: TRBD2; V: TRBV11-1; CDR3: CASSSQEGSGRSYNEQFF; DNA: TGTGCCAGCAGCTCACAGGAAGGTAGCGGGAGGTCATACAATGAGCAGTTCTTC
size: few; J: TRBJ2-7; D: NA; V: TRBV15; CDR3: CATSRGDVYEQYF; DNA: TGTGCCACCAGCAGAGGGGATGTCTACGAGCAGTACTTC
size: few; J: TRBJ2-1; D: TRBD1; V: TRBV5-6; CDR3: CASSLRQGLGNEQFF; DNA: TGTGCCAGCAGCCTTAGACAGGGCTTAGGCAATGAGCAGTTCTTC
size: few; J: TRBJ2-3; D: NA; V: TRBV25-1; CDR3: CASSEQWRDSLSTDTQYF; DNA: TGTGCCAGCAGTGAACAATGGAGGGACTCACTCAGCACAGATACGCAGTATTTT
size: few; J: TRBJ2-1; D: NA; V: TRBV5-1; CDR3: CASSLSPGSYNEQFF; DNA: TGCGCCAGCAGCTTGTCTCCGGGGTCCTACAATGAGCAGTTCTTC
size: NA; J: TRBJ2-1; D: TRBD1; V: TRBV7-9; CDR3: CASRPPGQGSSYNEQFF; DNA: TGTGCCAGCAGGCCTCCCGGACAGGGTTCCTCCTACAATGAGCAGTTCTTC
size: NA; J: TRBJ2-3; D: NA; V: TRBV24-1; CDR3: CATSDWGRLPSTDTQYF; DNA: TGTGCCACCAGCGACTGGGGCAGGTTACCTAGCACAGATACGCAGTATTTT
size: NA; J: TRBJ2-2; D: TRBD1; V: TRBV10-3; CDR3: CAIRPGQGSPGELFF; DNA: TGTGCCATCAGGCCGGGACAGGGGTCCCCCGGGGAGCTGTTTTTT
size: NA; J: TRBJ2-1; D: NA; V: TRBV7-8; CDR3: CASSTIREAFYNEQFF; DNA: TGTGCCAGCAGTACGATCAGGGAGGCCTTTTACAATGAGCAGTTCTTC
size: NA; J: TRBJ2-7; D: NA; V: TRBV7-9; CDR3: CASSLEGGRNYEQYF; DNA: TGTGCCAGCAGCTTAGAGGGTGGGAGGAACTACGAGCAGTACTTC
size: NA; J: TRBJ2-5; D: NA; V: TRBV6-5; CDR3: CASSYGGHWKETQYF; DNA: TGTGCCAGCAGTTACGGGGGACACTGGAAAGAGACCCAGTACTTC
size: few; J: TRBJ2-2; D: NA; V: TRBV7-9; CDR3: CASSLSPTGELFF; DNA: TGTGCCAGCAGCTTATCCCCCACCGGGGAGCTGTTTTTT
size: few; J: TRBJ1-6; D: TRBD1; V: TRBV5-1; CDR3: CASSLERGQGVNSPLHF; DNA: TGCGCCAGCAGCTTGGAGAGGGGACAGGGGGTGAATTCACCCCTCCACTTT
size: NA; J: TRBJ2-5; D: NA; V: TRBV28; CDR3: CASSARSQETQYF; DNA: TGTGCCAGCAGCGCGAGGAGCCAGGAGACCCAGTACTTC
size: few; J: TRBJ2-6; D: NA; V: TRBV29-1; CDR3: CSVEGGPGANVLTF; DNA: TGCAGCGTTGAAGGAGGGCCTGGGGCCAACGTCCTGACTTTC
size: NA; J: TRBJ1-1; D: NA; V: TRBV7-9; CDR3: CASSLSTGRPEAFF; DNA: TGTGCCAGCAGCTTGTCGACGGGGAGGCCTGAAGCTTTCTTT
size: once; J: TRBJ2-1; D: TRBD1; V: TRBV28; CDR3: CASRAGTGGNEQFF; DNA: TGTGCCAGCAGGGCAGGGACAGGGGGCAATGAGCAGTTCTTC
size: NA; J: TRBJ2-3; D: TRBD1; V: TRBV7-9; CDR3: CASSPPGQPITDTQYF; DNA: TGTGCCAGCAGCCCGCCGGGACAGCCGATTACAGATACGCAGTATTTT
size: many; J: TRBJ2-1; D: TRBD2; V: TRBV20-1; CDR3: CSATRLAGSHEQFF; DNA: TGCAGTGCTACAAGACTAGCGGGAAGCCATGAGCAGTTCTTC
size: few; J: TRBJ2-7; D: TRBD1; V: TRBV10-3; CDR3: CAISESRQGLRNEQYF; DNA: TGTGCCATCAGTGAGTCGAGACAGGGGTTACGGAACGAGCAGTACTTC
size: few; J: TRBJ2-3; D: NA; V: TRBV20-1; CDR3: CSAVVGGYTDTQYF; DNA: TGCAGTGCTGTTGTTGGGGGATACACAGATACGCAGTATTTT
size: many; J: TRBJ2-1; D: TRBD2; V: TRBV5-1; CDR3: CATSQRGGMNEQFF; DNA: TGCGCCACCTCGCAGCGGGGGGGCATGAATGAGCAGTTCTTC
size: NA; J: TRBJ2-7; D: NA; V: TRBV7-2; CDR3: CASSANGIEQYF; DNA: TGTGCCAGCAGCGCAAACGGGATCGAGCAGTACTTC
size: NA; J: TRBJ1-6; D: NA; V: TRBV3-1; CDR3: CASSQAKDGSPLHF; DNA: TGTGCCAGCAGCCAAGCAAAGGATGGCTCACCCCTCCACTTT
size: NA; J: TRBJ2-5; D: TRBD1; V: TRBV5-1; CDR3: CASSLGMTGYQETQYF; DNA: TGCGCCAGCAGCTTGGGGATGACAGGGTACCAAGAGACCCAGTACTTC
size: few; J: TRBJ2-7; D: NA; V: TRBV18; CDR3: CASSPQAGLGEQYF; DNA: TGTGCCAGCTCACCTCAGGCGGGGTTGGGCGAGCAGTACTTC
size: NA; J: TRBJ2-3; D: NA; V: TRBV5-1; CDR3: CASSLEFRGTDTQYF; DNA: TGCGCCAGCAGCTTGGAGTTCCGTGGCACAGATACGCAGTATTTT
size: NA; J: TRBJ2-1; D: NA; V: TRBV6-1; CDR3: CASSERGAYNEQFF; DNA: TGTGCCAGCAGTGAAAGGGGGGCATACAATGAGCAGTTCTTC
size: NA; J: TRBJ2-2; D: NA; V: TRBV5-5; CDR3: CASSRNTDASGELFF; DNA: TGTGCCAGCAGCAGAAACACAGACGCGTCCGGGGAGCTGTTTTTT
size: many; J: TRBJ2-1; D: TRBD2; V: TRBV12-3/TRBV12-4; CDR3: CASSSWTSGRANEQFF; DNA: TGTGCCAGCAGTTCCTGGACTAGCGGGAGGGCGAATGAGCAGTTCTTC
size: NA; J: TRBJ2-5; D: NA; V: TRBV9; CDR3: CASSTRGGVSETQYF; DNA: TGTGCCAGCAGCACCCGTGGGGGAGTTTCAGAGACCCAGTACTTC
size: NA; J: TRBJ2-5; D: TRBD1; V: TRBV28; CDR3: CASSLGTGMKTQYF; DNA: TGTGCCAGCAGTCTCGGGACAGGGATGAAGACCCAGTACTTC
size: NA; J: TRBJ2-7; D: NA; V: TRBV4-2; CDR3: CASRQSGAYEQYF; DNA: TGTGCCAGTCGCCAATCGGGGGCCTACGAGCAGTACTTC
size: few; J: TRBJ2-1; D: TRBD1; V: TRBV12-3/TRBV12-4; CDR3: CASSSTGWNEQFF; DNA: TGTGCCAGCAGTTCGACAGGGTGGAATGAGCAGTTCTTC
size: NA; J: TRBJ2-3; D: NA; V: TRBV12-5; CDR3: CASGSREDTQYF; DNA: TGTGCTAGTGGTTCCCGGGAAGATACGCAGTATTTT
size: many; J: TRBJ2-3; D: TRBD2; V: TRBV5-1; CDR3: CASSPGLAGSTDTQYF; DNA: TGTGCCAGCAGCCCTGGACTAGCGGGATCCACAGATACGCAGTATTTT